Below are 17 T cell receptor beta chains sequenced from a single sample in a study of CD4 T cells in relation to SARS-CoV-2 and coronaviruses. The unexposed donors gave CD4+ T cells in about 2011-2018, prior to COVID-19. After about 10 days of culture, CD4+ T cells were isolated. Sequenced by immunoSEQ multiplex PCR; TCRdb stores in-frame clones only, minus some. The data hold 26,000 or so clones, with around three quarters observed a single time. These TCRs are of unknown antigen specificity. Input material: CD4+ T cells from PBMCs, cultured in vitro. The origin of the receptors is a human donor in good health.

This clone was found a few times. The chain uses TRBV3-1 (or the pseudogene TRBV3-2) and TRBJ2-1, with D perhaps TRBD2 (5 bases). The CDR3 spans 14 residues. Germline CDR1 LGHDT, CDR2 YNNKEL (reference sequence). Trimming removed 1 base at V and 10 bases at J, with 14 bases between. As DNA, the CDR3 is TGTGCCAGCAGCCAAGTCGAGTTTGGGAGAGAGCAGTTCTTC. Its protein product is CASSQVEFGREQFF.

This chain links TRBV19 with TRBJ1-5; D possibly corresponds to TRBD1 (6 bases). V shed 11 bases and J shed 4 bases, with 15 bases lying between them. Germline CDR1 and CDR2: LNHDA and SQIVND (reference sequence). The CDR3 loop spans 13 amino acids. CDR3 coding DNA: TGTGCCTCCCATAGAGGGGGTAATCAGCCCCAGCATTTT. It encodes CASHRGGNQPQHF.

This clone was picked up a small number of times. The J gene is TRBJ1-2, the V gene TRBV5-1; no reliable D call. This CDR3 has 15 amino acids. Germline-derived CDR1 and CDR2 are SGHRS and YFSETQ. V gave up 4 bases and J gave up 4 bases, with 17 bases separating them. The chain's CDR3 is CASSQAHPEGYGYTF. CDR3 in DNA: TGCGCCAGCAGCCAGGCACACCCCGAGGGCTATGGCTACACCTTC.

The CDR3 protein is CASSFSQVGYTF. The CDR3 DNA reads TGTGCCAGCAGTTTTAGCCAGGTTGGCTACACCTTC. The chain has TRBV12-3 or TRBV12-4 and TRBJ1-2; D is uncertain. The CDR3 contains 12 residues. V was pared by 3 bases and J by 7 bases, with 9 bases between.

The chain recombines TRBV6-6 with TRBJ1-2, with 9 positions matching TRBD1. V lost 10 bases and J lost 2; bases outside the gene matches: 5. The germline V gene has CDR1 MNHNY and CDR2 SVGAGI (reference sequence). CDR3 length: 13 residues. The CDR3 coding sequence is TGTGCCATCCGGGACAGGGAAAACTATGGCTACACCTTC. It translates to CAIRDRENYGYTF.

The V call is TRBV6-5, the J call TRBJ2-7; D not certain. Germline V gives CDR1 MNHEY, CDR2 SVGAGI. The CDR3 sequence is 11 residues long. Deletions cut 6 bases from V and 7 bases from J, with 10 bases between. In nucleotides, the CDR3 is TGTGCCAGCAGCTCCCCCCTGGAGCAGTACTTC. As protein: CASSSPLEQYF.

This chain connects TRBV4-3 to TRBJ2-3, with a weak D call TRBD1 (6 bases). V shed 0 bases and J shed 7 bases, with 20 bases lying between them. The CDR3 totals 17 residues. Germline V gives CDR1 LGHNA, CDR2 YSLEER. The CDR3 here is CASSQETRGVFQNTQYF. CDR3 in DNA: TGCGCCAGCAGCCAAGAGACCAGGGGAGTATTCCAAAATACGCAGTATTTT.

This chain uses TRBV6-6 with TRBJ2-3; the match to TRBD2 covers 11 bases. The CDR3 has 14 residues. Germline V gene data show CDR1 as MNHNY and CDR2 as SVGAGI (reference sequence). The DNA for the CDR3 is TGTGTTGTAGCGGGAGGGCCTCGCACAGATACGCAGTATTTT. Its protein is CVVAGGPRTDTQYF.

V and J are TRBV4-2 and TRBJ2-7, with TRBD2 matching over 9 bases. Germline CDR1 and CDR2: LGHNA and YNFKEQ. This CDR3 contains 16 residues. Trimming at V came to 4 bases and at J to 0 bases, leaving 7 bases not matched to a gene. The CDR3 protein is CASSRVSGRSSYEQYF. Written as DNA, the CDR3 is TGTGCCAGCAGCCGAGTAAGCGGGAGGAGCTCCTACGAGCAGTACTTC.

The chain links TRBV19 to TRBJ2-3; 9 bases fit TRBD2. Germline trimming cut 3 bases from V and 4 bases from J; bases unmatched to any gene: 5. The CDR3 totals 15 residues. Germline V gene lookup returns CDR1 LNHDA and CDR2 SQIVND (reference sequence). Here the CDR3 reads CASSITSGFADTQYF. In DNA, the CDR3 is TGTGCCAGTAGTATTACTAGCGGGTTCGCAGATACGCAGTATTTT.

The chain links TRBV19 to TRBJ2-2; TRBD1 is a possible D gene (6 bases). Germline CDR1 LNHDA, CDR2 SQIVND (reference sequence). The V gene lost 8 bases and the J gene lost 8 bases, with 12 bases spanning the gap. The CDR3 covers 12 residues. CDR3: CASSAGAGELFF. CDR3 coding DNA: TGTGCCAGTTCTGCAGGGGCTGGGGAGCTGTTTTTT.

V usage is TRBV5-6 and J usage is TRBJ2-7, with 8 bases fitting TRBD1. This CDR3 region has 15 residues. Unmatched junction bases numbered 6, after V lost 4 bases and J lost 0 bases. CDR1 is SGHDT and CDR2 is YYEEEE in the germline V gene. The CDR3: CASSRRDRSSYEQYF. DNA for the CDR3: TGTGCCAGCAGCCGCCGGGACAGGAGCTCCTACGAGCAGTACTTC.

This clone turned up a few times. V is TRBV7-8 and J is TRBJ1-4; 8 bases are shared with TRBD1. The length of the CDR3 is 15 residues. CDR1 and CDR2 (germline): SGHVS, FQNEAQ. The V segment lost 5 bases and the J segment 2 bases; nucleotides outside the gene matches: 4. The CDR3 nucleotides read TGTGCCAGCAGCCCCCAGGGGGCGACTAATGAAAAACTGTTTTTT. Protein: CASSPQGATNEKLFF.

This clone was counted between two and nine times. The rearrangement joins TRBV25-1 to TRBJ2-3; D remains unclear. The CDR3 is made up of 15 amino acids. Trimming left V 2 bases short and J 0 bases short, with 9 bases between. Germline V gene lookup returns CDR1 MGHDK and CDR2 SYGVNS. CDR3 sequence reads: CASSEQDVSTDTQYF. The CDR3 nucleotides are TGTGCCAGCAGTGAACAGGACGTAAGCACAGATACGCAGTATTTT.

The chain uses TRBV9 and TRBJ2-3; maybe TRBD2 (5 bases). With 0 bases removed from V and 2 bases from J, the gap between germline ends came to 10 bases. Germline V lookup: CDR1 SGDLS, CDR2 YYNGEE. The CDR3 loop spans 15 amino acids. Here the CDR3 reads CASSVGGGLTDTQYF. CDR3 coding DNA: TGTGCCAGCAGCGTAGGCGGCGGACTCACAGATACGCAGTATTTT.

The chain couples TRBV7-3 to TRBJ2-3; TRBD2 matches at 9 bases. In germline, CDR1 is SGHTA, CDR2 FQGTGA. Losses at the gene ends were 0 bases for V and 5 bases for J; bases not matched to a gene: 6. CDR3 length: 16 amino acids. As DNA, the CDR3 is TGTGCCAGCAGCTTAACGGGCGGGAGGGTAGGAGATACGCAGTATTTT. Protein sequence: CASSLTGGRVGDTQYF.

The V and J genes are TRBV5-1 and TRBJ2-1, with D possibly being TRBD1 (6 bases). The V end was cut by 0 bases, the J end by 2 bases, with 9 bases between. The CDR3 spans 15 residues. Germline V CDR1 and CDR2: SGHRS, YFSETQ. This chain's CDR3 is CASSLVTGPYNEQFF. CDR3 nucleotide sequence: TGCGCCAGCAGCTTGGTGACAGGTCCCTACAATGAGCAGTTCTTC.